This TCR beta chain was profiled in a study of cytomegalovirus exposure and HLA in healthy donors. Across the study: Roughly 80 million unique TCRs from HLA-typed donors made up an early data release. Study-level results: Owing to their indistinguishability, certain V segments, notably TRBV6-2 and TRBV6-3, were excluded.

With 2 bases removed from V and 1 base from J, the gap between germline ends came to 6 bases. Per germline, CDR1 MNHNY and CDR2 SVGAGI (reference sequence). The CDR3 consists of 14 residues. Of note for this clone: The target antigen is unknown.

PCR used 60 Vbeta primers and 13 Jbeta primers. Original data processing: A later analysis counted roughly 74 million unique TCR beta chains, some 12 million shared. Data came from immunoSEQ multiplex PCR; TCRdb stores just in-frame clones and leaves some out. The V and J calls and clone size are taken from that table; D and trimming were inferred from the DNA. Of roughly 80,000 clones in the sample, approximately 80% were seen once. Material: PBMCs. The sequence derives from a man aged 40-55 years in good health and CMV-seronegative. The rearrangement joins TRBV6-6 to TRBJ1-3, with no clear D. The CDR3 loop reads CASSYAVSGNTIYF. Here the CDR3 DNA reads TGTGCCAGCAGTTACGCGGTTTCTGGAAACACCATATATTTT.